This entry concerns a single T cell receptor (beta chain). Measured with immunoSEQ multiplex PCR; TCRdb has only the in-frame clones, and not every one. The table shows about 72,000 clones, with under 90% occurring only once. These data belong to a study of blood T cell repertoires in COVID-19. V lost 10 bases, J lost 6 bases, and 9 bases stayed unmatched. Germline V gene sequence: CDR1 MDHEN, CDR2 SYDVKM. This CDR3 has 14 residues. Source material: peripheral blood. The rearrangement links TRBV28 to TRBJ2-2; 9 bases are shared with TRBD1. This TCR was sampled from a man between 65 and 85 years old with active or convalescent COVID-19. CDR3: CAIRGTGRSGELFF. In DNA form, the CDR3 reads TGTGCCATCAGGGGGACAGGGCGCTCCGGGGAGCTGTTTTTT.